This T cell receptor beta chain was observed in a study of neoadjuvant anti-PD-1 for oral cavity cancer. These newly diagnosed stage II-IVA oral cavity squamous cell carcinoma patients had no prior systemic or radiation treatment. The repertoire was sequenced with immunoSEQ multiplex PCR; TCRdb's copy has only in-frame clones and lacks some. The sample lists around 15,000 clones; 67% were seen once. The germline gives CDR1 MDHEN, CDR2 SYDVKM. This CDR3 contains 17 residues. V shed 2 bases and J shed 8 bases, with 24 bases lying between them. This sequence joins TRBV28 and TRBJ1-2; maybe TRBD1 (5 bases). This sequence was found in a person aged 40-85 years with oral cavity squamous cell carcinoma. Source: PBMCs, taken before nivolumab (anti-PD-1) treatment. The CDR3 is CASSLQAGTGTVVGYTF. As DNA, the CDR3 is TGTGCCAGCAGTTTACAAGCAGGAACCGGGACGGTGGTCGGCTACACCTTC.